This T cell receptor (beta chain) was observed in a study of blood T cell repertoires in COVID-19. Whole-study context: Italy, Spain and the United States were the sources of the convalescent and acute COVID-19 samples. Sources were T cells, B-cell-depleted T cells, or PBMCs; the material itself was cDNA or gDNA.

This CDR3 contains 15 residues. The germline V gene has CDR1 MDHEN and CDR2 SYDVKM. The V gene end was trimmed by 6 bases and the J gene end by 3 bases; junction bases not matched to a gene: 6. Authors' processing steps: The assay estimated nucleated cells by amplifying reference gene primers. Clones were read by immunoSEQ multiplex PCR, and TCRdb kept only the in-frame ones, dropping some. D and trimming were read from the DNA, whereas the V and J calls and clone size are those reported in that table. This table holds 13,000 to 15,000 clones, 81% found once. Material: peripheral blood. This receptor was identified in a human donor in a cohort sampled during active COVID-19. The chain employs TRBV28 and TRBJ2-2; 8 bases match TRBD1. The chain's CDR3 is CASSSGQGDTGELFF. For the CDR3, the DNA is TGTGCCAGCAGCTCCGGACAGGGCGACACCGGGGAGCTGTTTTTT. The full variable domain, completed using reference TRBV28 and TRBJ2-2, is DVKVTQSSRYLVKRTGEKVFLECVQDMDHENMFWYRQDPGLGLRLIYFSYDVKMKEKGDIPEGYSVSREKKERFSLILESASTNQTSMYLCASSSGQGDTGELFFGEGSRLTVL.